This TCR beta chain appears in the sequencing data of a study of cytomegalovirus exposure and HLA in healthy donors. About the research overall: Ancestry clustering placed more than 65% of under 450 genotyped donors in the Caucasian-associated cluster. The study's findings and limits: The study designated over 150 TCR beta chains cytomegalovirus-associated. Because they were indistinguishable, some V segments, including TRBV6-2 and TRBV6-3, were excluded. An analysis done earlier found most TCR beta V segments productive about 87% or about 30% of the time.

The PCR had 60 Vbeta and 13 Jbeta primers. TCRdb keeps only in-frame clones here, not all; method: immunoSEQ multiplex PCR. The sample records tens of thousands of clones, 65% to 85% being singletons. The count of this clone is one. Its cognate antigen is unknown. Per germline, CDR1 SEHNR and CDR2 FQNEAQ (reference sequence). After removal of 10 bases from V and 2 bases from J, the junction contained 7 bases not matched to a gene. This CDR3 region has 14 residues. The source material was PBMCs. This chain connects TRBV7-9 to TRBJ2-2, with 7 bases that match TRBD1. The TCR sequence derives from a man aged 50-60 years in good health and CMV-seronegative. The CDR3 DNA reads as TGTGCCATCCTAGGACAGGTCAACACCGGGGAGCTGTTTTTT. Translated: CAILGQVNTGELFF.